The T cell receptor (beta chain) under discussion was sequenced for a study of OX40 agonist ivuxolimab in advanced cancers. Study information: Ivuxolimab, which is an agonistic anti-OX40 (CD134) antibody, was administered to the patients. Melanoma, hepatocellular carcinoma, head and neck or renal cell cancer occurred in dose-escalation patients.

With regard to this clone: Its target is unknown.

Study outcomes and limitations: Clonal expansion was seen in CD4+ and CD8+ blood T cells by week 6 at 0.1 to 3.0 mg/kg.

Germline-derived CDR1 and CDR2 are MDHEN and SYDVKM. The CDR3 runs 16 residues. Unmatched junction bases numbered 16, after V lost 5 bases and J lost 9 bases. Excluded were patients having autoimmune disease history or systemic immunosuppression. Libraries were prepared by immunoSEQ multiplex PCR; TCRdb keeps only in-frame clonotypes and omits some of them. The table includes 50,000 to 70,000 clones, approximately 81% detected once. The sample consisted of CD4+ or CD8+ T cells sorted from blood, taken in a trial of the OX40 agonist ivuxolimab. The rearrangement uses TRBV28 and TRBJ2-1; 7 bases are a match to TRBD2. This receptor was taken from an adult with an advanced solid tumor such as melanoma, head and neck, liver or kidney cancer. The CDR3 here is CASSLHGGGPGGEQFF. The DNA of the CDR3 is TGTGCCAGCAGTCTCCATGGGGGAGGGCCTGGCGGTGAGCAGTTCTTC.